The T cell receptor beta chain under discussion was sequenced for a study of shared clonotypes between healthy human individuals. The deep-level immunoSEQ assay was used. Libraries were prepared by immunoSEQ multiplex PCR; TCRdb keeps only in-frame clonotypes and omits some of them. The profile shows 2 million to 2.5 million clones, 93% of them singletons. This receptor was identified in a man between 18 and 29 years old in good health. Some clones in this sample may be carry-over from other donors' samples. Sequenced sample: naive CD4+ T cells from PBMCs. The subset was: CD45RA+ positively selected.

The CDR3 DNA is TGTGCCAGCAGTTTGGGCTGGCAGACTAACACTGAAGCTTTCTTT. It specifies CASSLGWQTNTEAFF. The chain is built from TRBV28 and TRBJ1-1; D is unclear. The CDR3 totals 15 residues. With 3 bases removed from V and 2 bases from J, the gap between germline ends came to 13 bases. Per germline, CDR1 MDHEN and CDR2 SYDVKM.